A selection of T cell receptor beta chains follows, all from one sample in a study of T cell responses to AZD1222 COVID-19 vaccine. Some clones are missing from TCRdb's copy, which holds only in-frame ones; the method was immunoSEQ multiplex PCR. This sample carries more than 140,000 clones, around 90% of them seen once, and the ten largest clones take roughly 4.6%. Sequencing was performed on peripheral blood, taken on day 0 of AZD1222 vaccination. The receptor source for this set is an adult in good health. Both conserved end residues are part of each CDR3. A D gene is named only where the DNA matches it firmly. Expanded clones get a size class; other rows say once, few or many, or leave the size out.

TGTGCCATCAGTGAGCCGGGACTACAATCCTACAATGAGCAGTTCTTC	CAISEPGLQSYNEQFF	TRBV10-3	TRBJ2-1	NA	TRBD2
TGTGCCAGCAGTACCCGTTTGGTAGCGGGATCATCCTACGAGCAGTACTTC	CASSTRLVAGSSYEQYF	TRBV28	TRBJ2-7	NA	TRBD2
TGTGCCAGTAGTATAGGAGGTTACGGGGAGCTGTTTTTT	CASSIGGYGELFF	TRBV19	TRBJ2-2	NA	NA
TGTGCCAGCAGCCCCGGGACAATGAACACTGAAGCTTTCTTT	CASSPGTMNTEAFF	TRBV28	TRBJ1-1	NA	NA
TGTGCCAGCAGTTATCAGGTGAACACTGAAGCTTTCTTT	CASSYQVNTEAFF	TRBV6-5	TRBJ1-1	NA	NA
TGTGCCAGCAGTTTAGGGGGAGGGAAGCCCGGGGAGCTGTTTTTT	CASSLGGGKPGELFF	TRBV28	TRBJ2-2	NA	TRBD2
TGCGCCAGCAGCTTGGATGGGGGTCGGGGGCAGCCCCAGCATTTT	CASSLDGGRGQPQHF	TRBV5-1	TRBJ1-5	NA	NA
TGTGCCAGTAGTGGATATTTTAGCACAGATACGCAGTATTTT	CASSGYFSTDTQYF	TRBV2	TRBJ2-3	NA	NA
TGTGCCAGCAGCCTGTTAGCGGGAGGGAACTACGAGCAGTACTTC	CASSLLAGGNYEQYF	TRBV3-1/TRBV3-2	TRBJ2-7	NA	TRBD2
TGTGCCAGCAGCCTTACACTCGGGGGGAACTATGGCTACACCTTC	CASSLTLGGNYGYTF	TRBV9	TRBJ1-2	NA	NA
TGTGCCAGCAGTCTCGGAGCCTATGGCTACACCTTC	CASSLGAYGYTF	TRBV28	TRBJ1-2	once	NA
TGTGCCAGCTCACCGGAGTCGATGGGGCCCCAGCATTTT	CASSPESMGPQHF	TRBV18	TRBJ1-5	NA	NA
TGTGCCAGTACTGCTCGGCCCGGGCAGAGTCAGCCCCAGCATTTT	CASTARPGQSQPQHF	TRBV19	TRBJ1-5	once	NA
TGTGCCAGCAGTTTGGCGGGATCGAGAGACGAGCAGTACTTC	CASSLAGSRDEQYF	TRBV28	TRBJ2-7	NA	NA
TGTGCCAGCAGTTACCTCGACAATGAGCAGTTCTTC	CASSYLDNEQFF	TRBV6-2/TRBV6-3	TRBJ2-1	NA	NA
TGTGCCAGCAGCGACTCCTACGAGCAGTACTTC	CASSDSYEQYF	TRBV13	TRBJ2-7	NA	NA
TGTGCCAGCAGCGTAGGAACAGCAAACTATGGCTACACCTTC	CASSVGTANYGYTF	TRBV9	TRBJ1-2	once	NA
TGTGCCAGCAGCCCCGCCGGGACGATGGACACTGAAGCTTTCTTT	CASSPAGTMDTEAFF	TRBV9	TRBJ1-1	NA	NA
TGTGCCAGCAGCCCCTCCGTGGGGCAAGAGACCCAGTACTTC	CASSPSVGQETQYF	TRBV7-9	TRBJ2-5	NA	NA
TGCGCCAGCAGAACAGGGGCTAGCTCTGGGGCCAACGTCCTGACTTTC	CASRTGASSGANVLTF	TRBV5-1	TRBJ2-6	NA	TRBD1